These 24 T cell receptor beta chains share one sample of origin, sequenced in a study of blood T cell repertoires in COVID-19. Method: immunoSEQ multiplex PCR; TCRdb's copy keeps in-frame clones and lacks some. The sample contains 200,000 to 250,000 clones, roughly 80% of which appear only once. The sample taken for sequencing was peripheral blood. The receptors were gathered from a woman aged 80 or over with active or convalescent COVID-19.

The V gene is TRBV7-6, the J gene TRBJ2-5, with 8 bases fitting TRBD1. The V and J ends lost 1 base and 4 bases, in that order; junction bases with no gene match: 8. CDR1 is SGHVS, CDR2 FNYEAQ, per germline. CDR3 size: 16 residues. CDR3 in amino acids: CASSLVQGASVETQYF. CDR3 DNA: TGTGCCAGCAGCTTAGTGCAGGGGGCATCGGTAGAGACCCAGTACTTC.

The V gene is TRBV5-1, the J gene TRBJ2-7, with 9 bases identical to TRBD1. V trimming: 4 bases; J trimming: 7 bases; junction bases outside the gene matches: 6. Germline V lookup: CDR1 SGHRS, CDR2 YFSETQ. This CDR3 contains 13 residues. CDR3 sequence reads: CASSPTGGGEQYF. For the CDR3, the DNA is TGCGCCAGCAGCCCGACAGGGGGTGGGGAGCAGTACTTC.

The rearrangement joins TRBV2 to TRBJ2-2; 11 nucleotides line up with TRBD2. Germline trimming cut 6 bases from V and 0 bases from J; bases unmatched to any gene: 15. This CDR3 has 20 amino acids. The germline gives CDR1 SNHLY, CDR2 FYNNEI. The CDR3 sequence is CASRATRLAGRGANTGELFF. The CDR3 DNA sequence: TGTGCCAGCAGAGCCACGAGACTAGCGGGGAGAGGAGCGAACACCGGGGAGCTGTTTTTT.

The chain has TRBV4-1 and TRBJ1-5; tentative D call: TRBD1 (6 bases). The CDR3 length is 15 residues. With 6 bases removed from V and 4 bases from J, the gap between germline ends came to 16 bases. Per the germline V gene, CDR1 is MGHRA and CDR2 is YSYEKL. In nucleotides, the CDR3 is TGCGCCAGCAGGCCCTCGGACAGCCTAAATCAGCCCCAGCATTTT. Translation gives CASRPSDSLNQPQHF.

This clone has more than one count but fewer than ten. CDR3 nucleotides: TGTGCCAGCAGTTTAATGGGGCTAGGAGGCTACACCTTC. Its translation is CASSLMGLGGYTF. The chain recombines TRBV12-3 or TRBV12-4 with TRBJ1-2, with TRBD1 as a possible D gene (5 bases). Trimming left V 2 bases short and J 8 bases short, with 12 bases between. This CDR3 spans 13 amino acids.

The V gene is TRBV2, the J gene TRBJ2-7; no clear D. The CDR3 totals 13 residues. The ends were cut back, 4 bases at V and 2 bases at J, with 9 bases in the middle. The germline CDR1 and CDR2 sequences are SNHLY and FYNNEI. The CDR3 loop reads CASSVPPAYEQYF. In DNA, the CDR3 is TGTGCCAGCAGTGTCCCCCCCGCCTACGAGCAGTACTTC.

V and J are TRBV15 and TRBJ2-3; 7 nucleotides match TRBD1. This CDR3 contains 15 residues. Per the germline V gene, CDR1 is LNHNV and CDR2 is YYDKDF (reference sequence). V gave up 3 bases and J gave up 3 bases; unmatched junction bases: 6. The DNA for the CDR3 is TGTGCCACCAGCAGTGACAGGGTGGGGACAGATACGCAGTATTTT. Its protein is CATSSDRVGTDTQYF.

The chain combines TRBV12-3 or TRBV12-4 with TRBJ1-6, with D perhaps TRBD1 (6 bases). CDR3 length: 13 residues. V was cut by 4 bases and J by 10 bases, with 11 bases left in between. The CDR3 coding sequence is TGTGCCAGCAGTTACAGGGTATCATCACCCCTCCACTTT. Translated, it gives CASSYRVSSPLHF.

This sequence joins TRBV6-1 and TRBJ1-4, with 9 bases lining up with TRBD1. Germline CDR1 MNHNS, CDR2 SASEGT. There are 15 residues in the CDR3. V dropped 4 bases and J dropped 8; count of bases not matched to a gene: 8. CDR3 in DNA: TGTGCCAGCAGTGGAGCCGGGACAGGGCAGGAAAAACTGTTTTTT. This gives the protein CASSGAGTGQEKLFF.

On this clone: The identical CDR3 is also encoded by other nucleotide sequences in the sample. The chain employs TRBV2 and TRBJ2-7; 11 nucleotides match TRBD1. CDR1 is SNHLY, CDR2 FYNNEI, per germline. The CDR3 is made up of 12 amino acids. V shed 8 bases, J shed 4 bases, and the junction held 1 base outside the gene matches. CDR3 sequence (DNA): TGTGCCAGCCGGGACAGGGGGTACGAGCAGTACTTC. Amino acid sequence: CASRDRGYEQYF.

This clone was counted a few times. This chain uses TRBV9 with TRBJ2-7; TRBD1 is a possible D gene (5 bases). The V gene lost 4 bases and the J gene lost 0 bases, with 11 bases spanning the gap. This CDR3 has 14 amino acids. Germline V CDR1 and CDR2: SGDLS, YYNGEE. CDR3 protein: CASSPRTHSYEQYF. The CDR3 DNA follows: TGTGCCAGCAGCCCCCGGACACACTCCTACGAGCAGTACTTC.

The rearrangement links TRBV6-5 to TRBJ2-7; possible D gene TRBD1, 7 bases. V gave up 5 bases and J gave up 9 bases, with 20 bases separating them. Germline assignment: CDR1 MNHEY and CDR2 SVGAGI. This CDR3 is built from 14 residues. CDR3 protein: CASSMSGGGARQYF. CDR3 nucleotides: TGTGCCAGCAGTATGAGTGGAGGGGGCGCGCGGCAGTACTTC.

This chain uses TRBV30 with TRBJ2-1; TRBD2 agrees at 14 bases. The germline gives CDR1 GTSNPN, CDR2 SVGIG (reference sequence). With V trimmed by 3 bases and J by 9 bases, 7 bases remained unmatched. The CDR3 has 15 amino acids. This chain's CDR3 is CAWSSGLAGVGEQFF. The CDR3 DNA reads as TGTGCCTGGAGCTCGGGACTAGCGGGAGTTGGTGAGCAGTTCTTC.

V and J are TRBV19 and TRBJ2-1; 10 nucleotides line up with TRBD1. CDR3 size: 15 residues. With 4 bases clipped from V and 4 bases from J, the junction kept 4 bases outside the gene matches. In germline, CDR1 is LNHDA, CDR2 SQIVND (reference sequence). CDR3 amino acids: CASSSPDRGYNEQFF. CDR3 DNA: TGTGCCAGTAGTAGTCCGGACAGGGGGTACAATGAGCAGTTCTTC.

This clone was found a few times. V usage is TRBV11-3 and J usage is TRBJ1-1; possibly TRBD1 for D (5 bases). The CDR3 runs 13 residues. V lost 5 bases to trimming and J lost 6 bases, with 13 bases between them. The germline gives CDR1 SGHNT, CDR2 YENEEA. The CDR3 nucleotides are TGTGCCAGCAGCGACAGACTCGGCGCTGAAGCTTTCTTT. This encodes CASSDRLGAEAFF.

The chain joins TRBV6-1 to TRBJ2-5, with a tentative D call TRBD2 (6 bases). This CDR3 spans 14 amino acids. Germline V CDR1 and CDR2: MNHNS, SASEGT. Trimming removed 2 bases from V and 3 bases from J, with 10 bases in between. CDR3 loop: CASSEKVAEETQYF. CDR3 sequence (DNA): TGTGCCAGCAGTGAAAAGGTAGCGGAAGAGACCCAGTACTTC.

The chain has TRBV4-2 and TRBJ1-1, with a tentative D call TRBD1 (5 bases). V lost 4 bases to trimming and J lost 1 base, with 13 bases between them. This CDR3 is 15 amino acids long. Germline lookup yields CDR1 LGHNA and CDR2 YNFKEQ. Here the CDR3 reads CASSRFRGGNTEAFF. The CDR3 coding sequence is TGTGCCAGCAGCCGTTTTCGGGGGGGGAACACTGAAGCTTTCTTT.

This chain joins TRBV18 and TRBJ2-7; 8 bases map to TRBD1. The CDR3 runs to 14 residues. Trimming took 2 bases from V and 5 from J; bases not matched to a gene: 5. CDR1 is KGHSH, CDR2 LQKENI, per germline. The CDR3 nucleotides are TGTGCCAGCTCACCAGGACAGGGAAAGAACGAGCAGTACTTC. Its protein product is CASSPGQGKNEQYF.

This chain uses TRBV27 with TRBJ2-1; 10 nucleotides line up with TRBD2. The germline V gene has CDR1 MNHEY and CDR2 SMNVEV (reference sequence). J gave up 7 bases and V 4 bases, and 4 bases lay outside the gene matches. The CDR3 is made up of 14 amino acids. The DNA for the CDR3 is TGTGCCAGCAGTTCTAGCGGGAGTAGAAATGAGCAGTTCTTC. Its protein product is CASSSSGSRNEQFF.

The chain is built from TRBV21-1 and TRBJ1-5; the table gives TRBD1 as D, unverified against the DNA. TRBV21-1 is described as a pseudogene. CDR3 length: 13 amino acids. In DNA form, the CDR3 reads TGTGCCAGCAGTGGGACAGTAAATCAGCCCCAGCATTTT. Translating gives CASSGTVNQPQHF.

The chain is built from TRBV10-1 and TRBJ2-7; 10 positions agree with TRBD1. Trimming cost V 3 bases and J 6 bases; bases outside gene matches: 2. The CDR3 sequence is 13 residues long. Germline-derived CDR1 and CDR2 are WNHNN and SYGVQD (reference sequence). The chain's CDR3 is CASSDRDRGEQYF. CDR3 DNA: TGCGCCAGCAGTGATAGGGACAGGGGCGAGCAGTACTTC.

CDR3 loop: CASSPGGPGTGELFF. DNA for the CDR3: TGTGCCAGCAGCCCGGGGGGGCCGGGCACCGGGGAGCTGTTTTTT. The V call is TRBV7-9, the J call TRBJ2-2, with 8 nucleotides matching TRBD2. The J segment lost 4 bases and the V segment lost 5 bases, leaving 6 bases of the junction unmatched. Germline-derived CDR1 and CDR2 are SEHNR and FQNEAQ (reference sequence). The length of the CDR3 is 15 residues.

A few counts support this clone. CDR3 region: CASSLRSSGRAVEQFF. The DNA for the CDR3 is TGTGCCAGCAGTTTAAGGTCTAGCGGGAGGGCCGTTGAGCAGTTCTTC. V gene TRBV28 combines with J gene TRBJ2-1; TRBD2 matches 12 bases. J gave up 9 bases and V 2 bases, and 8 bases lay outside the gene matches. Germline loops: CDR1 MDHEN, CDR2 SYDVKM. The CDR3 is made up of 16 amino acids.

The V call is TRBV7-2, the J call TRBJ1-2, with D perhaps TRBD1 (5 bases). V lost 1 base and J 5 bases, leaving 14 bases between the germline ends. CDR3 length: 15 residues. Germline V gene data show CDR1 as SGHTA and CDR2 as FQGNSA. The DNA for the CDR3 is TGTGCCAGCAGCTTAGGTCAGGGTGCTGGGTATGGCTACACCTTC. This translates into CASSLGQGAGYGYTF. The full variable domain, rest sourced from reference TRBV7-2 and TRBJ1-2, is GAGVSQSPSNKVTEKGKDVELRCDPISGHTALYWYRQSLGQGLEFLIYFQGNSAPDKSGLPSDRFSAERTGGSVSTLTIQRTQQEDSAVYLCASSLGQGAGYGYTFGSGTRLTVV.